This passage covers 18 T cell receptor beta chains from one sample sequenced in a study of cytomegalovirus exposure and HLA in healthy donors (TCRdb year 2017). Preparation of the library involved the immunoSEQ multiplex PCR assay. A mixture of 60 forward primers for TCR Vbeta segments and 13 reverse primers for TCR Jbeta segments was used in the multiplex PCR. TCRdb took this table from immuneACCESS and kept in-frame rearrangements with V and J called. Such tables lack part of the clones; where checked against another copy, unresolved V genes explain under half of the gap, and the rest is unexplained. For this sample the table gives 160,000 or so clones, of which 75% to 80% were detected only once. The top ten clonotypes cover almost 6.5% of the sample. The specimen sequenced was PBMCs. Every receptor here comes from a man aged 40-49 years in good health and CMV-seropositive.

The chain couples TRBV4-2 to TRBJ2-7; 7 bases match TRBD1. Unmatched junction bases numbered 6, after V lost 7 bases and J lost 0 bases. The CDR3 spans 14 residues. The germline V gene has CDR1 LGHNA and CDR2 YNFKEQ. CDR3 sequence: CASTSGTDSYEQYF. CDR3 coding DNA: TGTGCCAGCACGTCCGGGACAGACTCCTACGAGCAGTACTTC.

CDR3 in DNA: TGTGCCAGCAGCGTAGTTGACGGAGGCGAGCAGTACTTC. Translation: CASSVVDGGEQYF. The genes are TRBV9 and TRBJ2-7, with D possibly TRBD2 on 5 matching bases. V was cut by 0 bases and J by 6 bases, with 10 bases left in between. CDR3 length: 13 amino acids. The germline V gene encodes CDR1 SGDLS and CDR2 YYNGEE.

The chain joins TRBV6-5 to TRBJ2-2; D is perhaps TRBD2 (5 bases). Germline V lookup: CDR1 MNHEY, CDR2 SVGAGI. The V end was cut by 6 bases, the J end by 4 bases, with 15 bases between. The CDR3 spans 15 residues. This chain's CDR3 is CASRQTRYGTGELFF. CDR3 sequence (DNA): TGTGCCAGCAGGCAAACTAGATATGGCACCGGGGAGCTGTTTTTT.

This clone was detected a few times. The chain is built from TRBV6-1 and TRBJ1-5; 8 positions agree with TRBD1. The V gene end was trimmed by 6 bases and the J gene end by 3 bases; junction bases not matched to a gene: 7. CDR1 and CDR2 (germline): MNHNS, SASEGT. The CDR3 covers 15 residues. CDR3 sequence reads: CASSSDRGVNQPQHF. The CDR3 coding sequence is TGTGCCAGCAGCTCAGACAGGGGAGTCAATCAGCCCCAGCATTTT.

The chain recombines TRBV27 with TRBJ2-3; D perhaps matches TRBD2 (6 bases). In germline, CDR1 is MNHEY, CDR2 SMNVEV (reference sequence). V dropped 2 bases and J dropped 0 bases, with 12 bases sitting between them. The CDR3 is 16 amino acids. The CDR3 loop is CASSLLWRGSTDTQYF. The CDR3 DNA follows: TGTGCCAGCAGTTTACTGTGGCGGGGAAGCACAGATACGCAGTATTTT.

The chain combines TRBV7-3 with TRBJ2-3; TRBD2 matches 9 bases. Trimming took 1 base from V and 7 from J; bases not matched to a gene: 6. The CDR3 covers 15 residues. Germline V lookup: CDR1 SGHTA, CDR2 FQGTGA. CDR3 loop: CASSLNAGGPHTQYF. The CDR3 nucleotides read TGTGCCAGCAGCTTAAATGCGGGAGGGCCCCATACGCAGTATTTT.

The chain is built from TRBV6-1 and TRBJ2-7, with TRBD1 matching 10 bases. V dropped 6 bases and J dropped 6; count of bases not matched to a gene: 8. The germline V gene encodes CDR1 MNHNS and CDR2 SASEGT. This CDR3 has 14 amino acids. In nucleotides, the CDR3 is TGTGCCAGCAGGACCCCGGGACAGGGGTCCGAGCAGTACTTC. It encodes CASRTPGQGSEQYF.

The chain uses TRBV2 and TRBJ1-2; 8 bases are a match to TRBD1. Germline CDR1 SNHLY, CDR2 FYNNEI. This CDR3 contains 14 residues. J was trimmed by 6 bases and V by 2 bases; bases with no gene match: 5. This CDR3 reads CASSETDRGNGYTF. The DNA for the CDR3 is TGTGCCAGCAGTGAAACCGACAGGGGCAATGGCTACACCTTC.

The CDR3, as DNA: TGTGCCAGCAGACAGGGCTTGGACGAGCAGTACTTC. It translates to CASRQGLDEQYF. V and J are TRBV25-1 and TRBJ2-7, with D possibly matching TRBD1 (6 bases). The CDR3 has 12 residues. The germline V and J ends were trimmed by 6 bases and 5 bases, with 11 bases remaining between them. The germline gives CDR1 MGHDK, CDR2 SYGVNS.

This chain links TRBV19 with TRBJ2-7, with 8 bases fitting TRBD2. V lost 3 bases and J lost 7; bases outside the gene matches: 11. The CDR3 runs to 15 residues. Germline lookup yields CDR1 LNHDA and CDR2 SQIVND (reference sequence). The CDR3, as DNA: TGTGCCAGTAGTATTTCCGGAGCGGGAGTGGGGGAGCAGTACTTC. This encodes CASSISGAGVGEQYF.

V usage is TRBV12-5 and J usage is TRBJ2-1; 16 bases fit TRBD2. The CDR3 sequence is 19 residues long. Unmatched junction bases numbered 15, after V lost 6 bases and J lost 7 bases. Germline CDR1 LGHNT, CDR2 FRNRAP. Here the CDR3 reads CASGYGTSGRAGHSNEQFF. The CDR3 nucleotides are TGTGCTAGTGGCTATGGGACTAGCGGGAGGGCCGGTCATAGTAATGAGCAGTTCTTC.

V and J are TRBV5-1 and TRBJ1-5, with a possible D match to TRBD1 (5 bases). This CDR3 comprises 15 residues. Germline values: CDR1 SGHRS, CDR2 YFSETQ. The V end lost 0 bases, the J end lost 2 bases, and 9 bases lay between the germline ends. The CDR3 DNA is TGCGCCAGCAGCTTGGCAGGCAGGGGCAATCAGCCCCAGCATTTT. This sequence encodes CASSLAGRGNQPQHF.

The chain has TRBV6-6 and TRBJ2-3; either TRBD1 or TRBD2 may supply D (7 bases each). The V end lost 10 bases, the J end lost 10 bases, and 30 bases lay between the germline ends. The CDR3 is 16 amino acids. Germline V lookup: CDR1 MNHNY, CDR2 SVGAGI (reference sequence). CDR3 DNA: TGTGCCACCAGGGGGGGGCCGGGGGTCATTTCTGAATCGCAGTATTTT. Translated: CATRGGPGVISESQYF.

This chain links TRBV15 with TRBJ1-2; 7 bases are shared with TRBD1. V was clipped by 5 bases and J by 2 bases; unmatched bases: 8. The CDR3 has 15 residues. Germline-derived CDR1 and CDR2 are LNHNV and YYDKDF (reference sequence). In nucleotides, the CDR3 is TGTGCCACCAGCTTAAGGACAGGAATAAACTATGGCTACACCTTC. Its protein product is CATSLRTGINYGYTF.

CDR3 residues: CASSQGLARTYEQYF. The CDR3 DNA follows: TGTGCCAGCAGCCAAGGACTAGCGCGTACGTACGAGCAGTACTTC. This sequence joins TRBV11-3 and TRBJ2-7, with 9 bases lining up with TRBD2. The J segment lost 4 bases and the V segment lost 5 bases, leaving 9 bases of the junction unmatched. This CDR3 has 15 amino acids. CDR1 SGHNT and CDR2 YENEEA come from the germline V gene.

The CDR3 DNA reads as TGCGCCAGCAGCCCCACGGGTTTGAACACTGAAGCTTTCTTT. It codes for CASSPTGLNTEAFF. The chain joins TRBV5-1 to TRBJ1-1; D not resolved. The ends were cut back, 4 bases at V and 0 bases at J, with 10 bases in the middle. The germline gives CDR1 SGHRS, CDR2 YFSETQ. The CDR3 contains 14 residues.

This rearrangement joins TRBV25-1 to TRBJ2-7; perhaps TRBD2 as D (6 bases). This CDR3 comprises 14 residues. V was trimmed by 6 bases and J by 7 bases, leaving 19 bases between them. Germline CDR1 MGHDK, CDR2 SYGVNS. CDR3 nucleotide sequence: TGTGCCAGCAGCCCTGGCGGGGCGGCGGGTGAGCAGTACTTC. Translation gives CASSPGGAAGEQYF.

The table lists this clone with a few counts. CDR3 in amino acids: CASSDAGTFAGGNQPQHF. CDR3 DNA: TGTGCCAGCAGTGATGCCGGGACGTTTGCAGGGGGCAATCAGCCCCAGCATTTT. The rearrangement joins TRBV2 to TRBJ1-5; D possibly corresponds to TRBD1 (6 bases). The CDR3 consists of 18 residues. V gave up 3 bases and J gave up 2 bases, with 20 bases separating them. Germline loops: CDR1 SNHLY, CDR2 FYNNEI.